The entry below describes one TCR beta chain. This table comes from immunoSEQ multiplex PCR, and its TCRdb copy is limited to in-frame clones, with some not included. The repertoire holds 170,000 or so clones, with 94% as singletons. This record comes from a study of control samples from healthy donors and cancer patients. From germline, CDR1 is SGHAT and CDR2 FQNNGV. The CDR3 contains 17 residues. V was clipped by 1 base and J by 6 bases; unmatched bases: 9. The chain joins TRBV11-2 to TRBJ2-3, with 11 nucleotides matching TRBD2. The sequenced sample was blood. The TCR comes from a woman in her late teens or twenties in good health. In DNA, the CDR3 is TGTGCCAGCAGCTTAGTGGGACTAGCGGTGAATACGGATACGCAGTATTTT. This translates into CASSLVGLAVNTDTQYF.